A single sample is the source of the 9 T cell receptor beta chains below, sequenced in a study of cytomegalovirus exposure and HLA in healthy donors. In the PCR, 60 Vbeta and 13 Jbeta primers were used. Sequenced by immunoSEQ multiplex PCR; TCRdb stores in-frame clones only, minus some. The table lists over 65,000 clones, about 75% of them singletons. Material for sequencing was PBMCs. These TCRs come from a woman aged 25 to 45 in good health and CMV-seropositive.

The chain uses TRBV12-5 and TRBJ2-1; 7 bases agree with TRBD1. Germline V gene data show CDR1 as LGHNT and CDR2 as FRNRAP. The CDR3 contains 15 residues. V was clipped by 7 bases and J by 4 bases; unmatched bases: 10. In DNA form, the CDR3 reads TGTGCTAGTGCCTCGAGGGACAGTATATACAATGAGCAGTTCTTC. Translating it yields CASASRDSIYNEQFF.

CDR3 sequence: CASSKGRREGLLTYEQYF. CDR3 nucleotides: TGTGCCAGTAGTAAGGGCAGACGGGAGGGCCTCCTCACCTACGAGCAGTACTTC. The rearrangement links TRBV19 to TRBJ2-7; 8 bases agree with TRBD2. The J segment lost 2 bases and the V segment lost 4 bases, leaving 16 bases of the junction unmatched. Germline V gives CDR1 LNHDA, CDR2 SQIVND (reference sequence). This CDR3 has 18 amino acids.

The chain is built from TRBV10-3 and TRBJ2-3; TRBD2 aligns across 16 bases. CDR3 length: 18 amino acids. Germline loops: CDR1 ENHRY, CDR2 SYGVKD. The V and J ends lost 4 bases and 1 base, in that order; junction bases with no gene match: 5. Written as DNA, the CDR3 is TGTGCCATCAGTGGGGGACTAGCGGGAGGGCCACGCACAGATACGCAGTATTTT. Protein sequence: CAISGGLAGGPRTDTQYF.

The chain recombines TRBV7-8 with TRBJ2-3; 7 bases are a match to TRBD2. CDR3 length: 17 residues. V was clipped by 4 bases and J by 0 bases; unmatched bases: 10. Germline V gene sequence: CDR1 SGHVS, CDR2 FQNEAQ. CDR3 nucleotides: TGTGCCAGCAGCTCCCTCGTCCGGGGGGAAAGCACAGATACGCAGTATTTT. Protein sequence: CASSSLVRGESTDTQYF.

The chain employs TRBV15 and TRBJ2-1, with D uncertain. The ends were cut back, 0 bases at V and 12 bases at J, with 12 bases in the middle. The CDR3 covers 13 residues. Germline V gene lookup returns CDR1 LNHNV and CDR2 YYDKDF (reference sequence). The CDR3 loop reads CATSRDYQAGQFF. For the CDR3, the DNA is TGTGCCACCAGCAGAGACTACCAAGCAGGGCAGTTCTTC.

CDR3 nucleotide sequence: TGTGCCAGCAGCTTAGGGGTAGGGAGTGGAAACACCATATATTTT. Protein: CASSLGVGSGNTIYF. The V gene is TRBV7-2, the J gene TRBJ1-3; D ambiguous. Germline CDR1 is SGHTA and CDR2 is FQGNSA. This CDR3 spans 15 amino acids. Trimming left V 1 base short and J 3 bases short, with 10 bases between. Full variable domain (remainder filled in from reference TRBV7-2 and TRBJ1-3): GAGVSQSPSNKVTEKGKDVELRCDPISGHTALYWYRQSLGQGLEFLIYFQGNSAPDKSGLPSDRFSAERTGGSVSTLTIQRTQQEDSAVYLCASSLGVGSGNTIYFGEGSWLTVV.

The V call is TRBV5-6, the J call TRBJ2-2; tentatively, D is TRBD1 (6 bases). This CDR3 is 16 amino acids long. Trimming pared 2 bases from V and 6 bases from J, leaving 17 bases between. Germline CDR1 SGHDT, CDR2 YYEEEE. CDR3 loop: CASSFEQRGWSGELFF. As DNA, the CDR3 is TGTGCCAGCAGCTTCGAACAGAGGGGGTGGTCCGGGGAGCTGTTTTTT.

This chain links TRBV7-9 with TRBJ2-3; possibly TRBD2 for D (6 bases). The V gene lost 5 bases and the J gene lost 0 bases, with 12 bases spanning the gap. CDR1 is SEHNR, CDR2 FQNEAQ, per germline (reference sequence). The CDR3 length is 15 residues. The CDR3 sequence: CASSTSGSSTDTQYF. DNA of the CDR3: TGTGCCAGCAGCACCAGCGGGTCTAGCACAGATACGCAGTATTTT.

This chain links TRBV28 with TRBJ2-3, with 8 bases identical to TRBD2. The CDR3 has 14 residues. The germline gives CDR1 MDHEN, CDR2 SYDVKM. The trim removed 6 bases at V and 3 bases at J, leaving 5 bases unmatched. The CDR3 DNA reads TGTGCCAGCAGCCCGGGAGGGGTTACAGATACGCAGTATTTT. Its protein is CASSPGGVTDTQYF.